The clone carrying this T cell receptor beta chain appeared a single time. Its cognate antigen is unknown. This sample is part of a study of cytomegalovirus exposure and HLA in healthy donors. Study conclusions and caveats: Prediction of most subjects' HLA-A and HLA-B alleles by TCR beta sequences was reportedly accurate.

This PCR relied on a set of 60 Vbeta primers and 13 Jbeta primers. Authors' processing steps: Among the unique TCR beta chains that a later analysis counted, about 79 million in all, roughly 11 million were shared. The table came from immunoSEQ multiplex PCR; TCRdb's copy has only in-frame clones and leaves some out. The DNA gave D and trimming, while V, J and clone size come from that table. The profile shows 150,000 to 200,000 clones, approximately 74% of them singletons. This clonotype originated in a woman in her 30s in good health and CMV-seronegative. The sequenced sample consisted of PBMCs.

The CDR3 protein is CASSPSGSVKLFF. The CDR3 region has the DNA TGTGCCAGCTCACCATCGGGGAGCGTAAAACTGTTTTTT. The chain couples TRBV18 to TRBJ1-4; D gene unclear. This CDR3 spans 13 amino acids. The V and J ends lost 2 bases and 10 bases respectively, with 11 bases between them. Germline V CDR1 and CDR2: KGHSH, LQKENI. Variable domain in full (rest from reference TRBV18 and TRBJ1-4): NAGVMQNPRHLVRRRGQEARLRCSPMKGHSHVYWYRQLPEEGLKFMVYLQKENIIDESGMPKERFSAEFPKEGPSILRIQQVVRGDSAAYFCASSPSGSVKLFFGSGTQLSVL.